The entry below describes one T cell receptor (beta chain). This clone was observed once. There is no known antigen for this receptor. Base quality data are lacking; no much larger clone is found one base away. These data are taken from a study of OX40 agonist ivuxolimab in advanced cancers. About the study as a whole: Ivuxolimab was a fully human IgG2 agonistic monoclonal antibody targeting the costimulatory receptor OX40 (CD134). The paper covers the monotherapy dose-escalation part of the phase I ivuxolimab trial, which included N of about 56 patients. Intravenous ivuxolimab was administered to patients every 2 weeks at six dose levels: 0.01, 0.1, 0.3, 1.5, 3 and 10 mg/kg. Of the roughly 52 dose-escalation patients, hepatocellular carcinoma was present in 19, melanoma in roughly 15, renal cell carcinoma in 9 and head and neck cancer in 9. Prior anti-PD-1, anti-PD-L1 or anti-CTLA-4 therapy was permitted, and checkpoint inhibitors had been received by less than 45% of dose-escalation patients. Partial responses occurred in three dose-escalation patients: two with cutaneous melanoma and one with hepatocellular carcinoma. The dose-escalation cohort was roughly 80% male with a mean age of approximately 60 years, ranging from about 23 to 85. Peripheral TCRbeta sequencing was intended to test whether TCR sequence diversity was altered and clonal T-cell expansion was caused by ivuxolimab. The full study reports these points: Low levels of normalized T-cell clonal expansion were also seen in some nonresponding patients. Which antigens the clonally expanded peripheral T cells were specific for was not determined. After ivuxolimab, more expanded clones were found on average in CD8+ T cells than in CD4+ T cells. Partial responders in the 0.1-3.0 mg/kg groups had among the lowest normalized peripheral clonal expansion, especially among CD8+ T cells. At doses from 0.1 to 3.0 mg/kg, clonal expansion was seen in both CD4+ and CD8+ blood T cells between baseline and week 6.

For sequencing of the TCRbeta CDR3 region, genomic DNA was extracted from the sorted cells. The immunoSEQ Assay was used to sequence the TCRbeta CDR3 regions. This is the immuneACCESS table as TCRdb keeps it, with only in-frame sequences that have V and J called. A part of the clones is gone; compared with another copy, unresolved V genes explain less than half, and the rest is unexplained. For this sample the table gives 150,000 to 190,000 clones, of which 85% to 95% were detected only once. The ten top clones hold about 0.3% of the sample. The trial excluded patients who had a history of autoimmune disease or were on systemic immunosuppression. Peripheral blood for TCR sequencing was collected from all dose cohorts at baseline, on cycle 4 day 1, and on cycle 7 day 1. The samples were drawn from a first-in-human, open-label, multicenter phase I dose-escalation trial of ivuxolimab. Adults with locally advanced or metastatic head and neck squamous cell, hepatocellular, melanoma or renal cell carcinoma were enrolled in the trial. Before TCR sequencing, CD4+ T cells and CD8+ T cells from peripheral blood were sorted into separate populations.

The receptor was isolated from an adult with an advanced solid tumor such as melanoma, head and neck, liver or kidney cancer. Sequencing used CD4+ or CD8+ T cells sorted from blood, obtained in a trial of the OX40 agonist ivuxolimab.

This receptor has the CDR3 CASSPDRAYEQYF. In nucleotides, the sequence is TGCGCCAGCAGCCCGGACAGGGCCTACGAGCAGTACTTC. The V gene is TRBV5-1 and the J gene is TRBJ2-7; 8 central bases correspond to TRBD1. The germline V gene specifies SGHRS as CDR1 and YFSETQ as CDR2. For this chain, trimming is 4 bases at the V end and 2 bases at the J end, and the number of junction bases without a gene match is 2. Spanning cysteine to phenylalanine, the CDR3 consists of 13 amino acids. Just the 39-base CDR3 DNA is kept, in frame starting at base 1.